This is a list of T cell receptor beta chains from one sample in a study of blood T cell repertoires in COVID-19. Some clones are missing from TCRdb's copy, which holds only in-frame ones; the method was immunoSEQ multiplex PCR. The profile shows tens of thousands of clones, 60% to 85% of them singletons. The sample consisted of peripheral blood. The receptors come from a human donor in a cohort sampled during active COVID-19. CDR3s include the opening cysteine and the closing phenylalanine or tryptophan. D genes are given only for firm matches. Size tells how often a clone was seen (once, few, many) or the class of an expanded clone, and some rows leave it out.

>13|NA|TRBD1|TRBV27|TRBJ2-1
CASSLNRGGEQFF
TGTGCCAGCAGTTTAAACAGGGGTGGAGAGCAGTTCTTC
>16|NA|NA|TRBV19|TRBJ2-1
CASSILWDSRVGEQFF
TGTGCCAGTAGTATTTTGTGGGACTCGAGGGTAGGCGAGCAGTTCTTC
>14|NA|NA|TRBV19|TRBJ2-7
CASSNLRVGDEQYF
TGTGCCAGTAGCAATCTTCGGGTTGGCGACGAGCAGTACTTC
>16|NA|NA|TRBV28|TRBJ2-2
CASSFPSGANTGELFF
TGTGCCAGCAGTTTCCCCTCGGGGGCGAACACCGGGGAGCTGTTTTTT
>13|NA|TRBD1|TRBV12-3/TRBV12-4|TRBJ1-2
CASSLGQIYGYTF
TGTGCCAGCAGTTTGGGACAGATCTATGGCTACACCTTC
>16|NA|NA|TRBV18|TRBJ1-2
CASSAQSTGTHYGYTF
TGTGCCAGCTCAGCCCAATCTACAGGAACCCACTATGGCTACACCTTC
>16|NA|NA|TRBV9|TRBJ2-7
CASSVAPTGPGSEQYF
TGTGCCAGCAGCGTAGCTCCCACGGGTCCGGGGAGCGAGCAGTACTTC
>15|NA|NA|TRBV28|TRBJ2-5
CASSLGGVSQETQYF
TGTGCCAGCAGTTTAGGAGGAGTAAGCCAAGAGACCCAGTACTTC
>16|NA|TRBD1|TRBV6-5|TRBJ1-1
CASSYSGTGWITEAFF
TGTGCCAGCAGTTACTCGGGGACAGGGTGGATCACTGAAGCTTTCTTT
>15|NA|TRBD2|TRBV11-2|TRBJ2-7
CASSLLAGGIYEQYF
TGTGCCAGCAGCTTACTGGCGGGAGGGATCTACGAGCAGTACTTC
>16|NA|TRBD1|TRBV11-2|TRBJ2-3
CASSYLGQGVTETQYF
TGTGCCAGCAGCTACCTTGGACAGGGCGTAACAGAAACGCAGTATTTT
>13|once|NA|TRBV25-1|TRBJ2-7
CASRATGSYEQYF
TGTGCCAGCAGGGCGACAGGCTCCTACGAGCAGTACTTC
>14|NA|TRBD1|TRBV28|TRBJ1-5
CASSPRGYRQPQHF
TGTGCCAGCAGCCCCAGGGGGTATAGGCAGCCCCAGCATTTT
>13|few|NA|TRBV7-7|TRBJ2-3
CASSFQYSDTQYF
TGTGCTAGCAGCTTCCAGTATTCAGATACGCAGTATTTT
>13|NA|NA|TRBV6-1|TRBJ1-2
CASSDLPNRGYTF
TGTGCCAGCAGTGATTTACCCAATCGGGGCTACACCTTC
>13|few|NA|TRBV30|TRBJ1-6
CAWSVPGNSPLHF
TGTGCCTGGAGTGTACCCGGGAATTCACCCCTCCACTTT
>15|NA|NA|TRBV19|TRBJ2-1
CASSIGSSPYNEQFF
TGTGCCAGTAGTATTGGCTCAAGTCCCTACAATGAGCAGTTCTTC
>17|NA|TRBD1|TRBV3-1/TRBV3-2|TRBJ1-2
CASSQVPTTGARGGYTF
TGTGCCAGCAGCCAAGTCCCGACGACAGGGGCCAGAGGTGGCTACACCTTC
>17|NA|TRBD2|TRBV19|TRBJ2-5
CASSMRTSGRFQETQYF
TGTGCCAGTAGTATGCGGACTAGCGGGAGGTTCCAAGAGACCCAGTACTTC
>17|NA|NA|TRBV6-2/TRBV6-3|TRBJ2-6
CASTPVGGSSGANVLTF
TGTGCCAGCACCCCGGTGGGGGGATCCTCTGGGGCCAACGTCCTGACTTTC
>15|NA|TRBD2|TRBV7-2|TRBJ2-1
CASRPSGSAYNEQFF
TGTGCCAGCAGACCAAGCGGGAGCGCCTACAATGAGCAGTTCTTC
>16|few|NA|TRBV6-6|TRBJ2-1
CATNDLRLREDNEQFF
TGTGCCACCAACGACCTCCGTCTGCGGGAAGACAATGAGCAGTTCTTC
>16|NA|NA|TRBV4-3|TRBJ2-5
CASSPMVMRRGETQYF
TGCGCCAGCAGCCCGATGGTAATGAGGAGAGGGGAGACCCAGTACTTC
>14|once|NA|TRBV25-1|TRBJ2-1
CASNRDSAYNEQFF
TGTGCCAGCAACCGCGACTCCGCCTACAATGAGCAGTTCTTC
>11|NA|NA|TRBV7-9|TRBJ1-2
CASSLTQGYTF
TGTGCCAGCAGCTTGACACAGGGCTACACCTTC
>13|many|NA|TRBV6-2/TRBV6-3|TRBJ1-1
CASSPTKNTEAFF
TGTGCCAGCAGTCCGACAAAGAACACTGAAGCTTTCTTT
>12|NA|NA|TRBV12-3/TRBV12-4|TRBJ1-5
CASSQASLPQHF
TGTGCCAGCAGCCAAGCTTCTCTACCCCAGCATTTT
>15|few|TRBD2|TRBV7-8|TRBJ2-3
CASSQVAGPTDTQYF
TGTGCCAGCAGCCAAGTAGCGGGGCCCACAGATACGCAGTATTTT
>14|NA|TRBD2|TRBV27|TRBJ2-3
CASRASGGPDTQYF
TGTGCCAGCAGAGCTAGCGGGGGGCCAGATACGCAGTATTTT
>15|NA|NA|TRBV4-3|TRBJ2-1
CASSEGTSSYNEQFF
TGCGCCAGCAGTGAGGGAACGAGCTCCTACAATGAGCAGTTCTTC
>12|NA|TRBD1|TRBV4-1|TRBJ1-2
CASSQPQGGYTF
TGCGCCAGCAGCCAACCACAGGGGGGCTACACCTTC
>14|NA|NA|TRBV28|TRBJ2-1
CASSGASSYNEQFF
TGTGCCAGCAGTGGGGCGAGCTCCTACAATGAGCAGTTCTTC
>17|NA|TRBD2|TRBV9|TRBJ2-2
CASSLTLGREDTGELFF
TGTGCCAGCAGCCTCACCCTGGGGCGGGAGGACACCGGGGAGCTGTTTTTT
>16|NA|NA|TRBV27|TRBJ2-1
CASSLSSDYSYNEQFF
TGTGCCAGCAGTTTAAGCTCGGACTATTCCTACAATGAGCAGTTCTTC
>14|NA|NA|TRBV6-5|TRBJ1-1
CASSYGRGNTEAFF
TGTGCCAGCAGTTACGGCCGGGGAAACACTGAAGCTTTCTTT
>14|few|TRBD2|TRBV5-4|TRBJ2-7
CASSPGGSSYEQYF
TGTGCCAGCAGCCCCGGGGGGAGCTCCTACGAGCAGTACTTC